The 15 T cell receptor beta chains below all came from one sample that was sequenced in a study of cytomegalovirus exposure and HLA in healthy donors (dated by TCRdb to about 2017). The method behind the library was the immunoSEQ multiplex PCR assay. A mixture of 60 forward primers for TCR Vbeta segments and 13 reverse primers for TCR Jbeta segments was used in the multiplex PCR. Not all clones reach the TCRdb copy of this immuneACCESS table, which keeps in-frame sequences only. Checked studies attribute under half of the gap to unresolved V genes and leave the rest unexplained. For this sample the table gives about 200,000 clones, of which more than 65% were detected only once. The ten largest account for approximately 1.4% of the sample. Sequencing was done on a sample of PBMCs. The receptors originated from a girl aged 10 to 17 in good health and CMV-seropositive.

The chain links TRBV6-1 to TRBJ2-6, with a tentative D call TRBD2 (5 bases). The V gene lost 1 base and the J gene lost 2 bases, with 12 bases spanning the gap. Looked up from germline, CDR1 is MNHNS and CDR2 is SASEGT. The CDR3 loop spans 17 amino acids. The CDR3 sequence: CASSEVPWGAGANVLTF. DNA of the CDR3: TGTGCCAGCAGTGAAGTTCCGTGGGGAGCTGGGGCCAACGTCCTGACTTTC.

The chain joins TRBV19 to TRBJ1-5, with TRBD1 as a possible D gene (6 bases). The CDR3 extends over 13 amino acids. V shed 9 bases and J shed 4 bases, with 13 bases lying between them. Germline lookup yields CDR1 LNHDA and CDR2 SQIVND (reference sequence). The CDR3 spells CASGDTLNQPQHF. The CDR3 DNA reads as TGTGCCAGCGGGGACACTCTTAATCAGCCCCAGCATTTT.

As for this clone: This same CDR3 is encoded by further DNA sequences in the sample. The chain employs TRBV6-5 and TRBJ2-5; 8 nucleotides line up with TRBD1. The CDR3 has 15 amino acids. Germline V gene data show CDR1 as MNHEY and CDR2 as SVGAGI. The V and J ends lost 0 bases and 5 bases, in that order; junction bases with no gene match: 5. The CDR3 region has the DNA TGTGCCAGCAGTTACTCTGGACAGGGCCGGGAGACCCAGTACTTC. Protein product: CASSYSGQGRETQYF.

This rearrangement joins TRBV5-1 to TRBJ1-1, with TRBD1 identical over 11 bases. Germline trimming cut 4 bases from V and 6 bases from J; bases unmatched to any gene: 8. This CDR3 has 15 residues. Germline loops: CDR1 SGHRS, CDR2 YFSETQ. This CDR3 reads CASSPGTGGDAEAFF. In DNA form, the CDR3 reads TGCGCCAGCAGCCCCGGGACAGGGGGTGATGCTGAAGCTTTCTTT.

This chain joins TRBV30 and TRBJ2-3; TRBD1 matches at 9 bases. The CDR3 has 15 residues. CDR1 and CDR2 (germline): GTSNPN, SVGIG (reference sequence). Unmatched junction bases numbered 9, after V lost 5 bases and J lost 3 bases. This CDR3 is CAWAAGQGKTDTQYF. The DNA for the CDR3 is TGTGCCTGGGCCGCGGGACAGGGTAAGACAGATACGCAGTATTTT.

This clone appeared a few times. The chain uses TRBV7-2 and TRBJ2-7; tentative D call: TRBD1 (6 bases). The CDR3 runs 15 residues. Trimming took off 1 base at V and 2 bases at J, with 12 bases between the two ends. Germline V gives CDR1 SGHTA, CDR2 FQGNSA. The CDR3: CASSLDRTVTYEQYF. CDR3 bases: TGTGCCAGCAGCTTAGACCGGACAGTAACCTACGAGCAGTACTTC.

This sequence joins TRBV5-4 and TRBJ2-2; 9 bases match TRBD1. CDR1 and CDR2 (germline): SGHNT, YYREEE (reference sequence). The ends lost 0 bases at V and 6 bases at J; junction bases unmatched: 3. CDR3 length equals 15 residues. The CDR3 DNA is TGTGCCAGCAGCTTGGCCGGGACAGGGCCCGGGGAGCTGTTTTTT. Encoded protein: CASSLAGTGPGELFF.

This chain connects TRBV4-2 to TRBJ1-6, with TRBD1 identical over 8 bases. Germline CDR1 LGHNA, CDR2 YNFKEQ. Losses at the gene ends were 0 bases for V and 9 bases for J; bases not matched to a gene: 7. CDR3 length equals 16 residues. CDR3 in DNA: TGTGCCAGCAGCCAAGATTGGGACAGGTTCCCTTCACCCCTCCACTTT. Its protein is CASSQDWDRFPSPLHF.

J is TRBJ2-7 and V is TRBV5-1; TRBD1 agrees at 8 bases. This CDR3 spans 13 amino acids. Trimming cost V 0 bases and J 6 bases; bases outside gene matches: 2. CDR1 is SGHRS, CDR2 YFSETQ, per germline. The CDR3 DNA follows: TGCGCCAGCAGCTTGGGTCAGGGGGCCGAGCAGTACTTC. Amino acids: CASSLGQGAEQYF.

V and J are TRBV5-1 and TRBJ1-1, with a weak D call TRBD1 (5 bases). The CDR3 loop spans 14 amino acids. Trimming left V 2 bases short and J 3 bases short, with 11 bases between. Germline lookup yields CDR1 SGHRS and CDR2 YFSETQ. The CDR3 loop is CASSFDSFDTEAFF. DNA of the CDR3: TGCGCCAGCAGCTTTGACAGTTTTGACACTGAAGCTTTCTTT. Looking up the rest from reference TRBV5-1 and TRBJ1-1 gives the full variable domain: KAGVTQTPRYLIKTRGQQVTLSCSPISGHRSVSWYQQTPGQGLQFLFEYFSETQRNKGNFPGRFSGRQFSNSRSEMNVSTLELGDSALYLCASSFDSFDTEAFFGQGTRLTVV.

The gene calls are TRBV7-6 and TRBJ2-1; 9 bases map to TRBD2. CDR1 is SGHVS, CDR2 FNYEAQ, per germline. V lost 3 bases and J lost 6; bases outside the gene matches: 15. This CDR3 spans 18 amino acids. The chain's CDR3 is CASSFIFFAGGLRNEQFF. The CDR3 nucleotides read TGTGCCAGCAGCTTCATCTTTTTTGCGGGGGGGCTGCGCAATGAGCAGTTCTTC.

Comment on this clone: Distinct nucleotide sequences in the sample also encode this CDR3. The chain joins TRBV9 to TRBJ1-1; D ambiguous. The CDR3 spans 13 residues. V lost 2 bases, J lost 3 bases, and 8 bases lay in between. CDR1 and CDR2 (germline): SGDLS, YYNGEE. The CDR3 DNA reads TGTGCCAGCAGCGTCGCGGGAGACACTGAAGCTTTCTTT. Its protein is CASSVAGDTEAFF.

The rearrangement uses TRBV7-5 and TRBJ2-5; the listed D gene, TRBD1, was not tested against the DNA. TRBV7-5 is listed as a pseudogene. The CDR3 runs to 24 residues. This CDR3 is CARPRKTPGHQLRYNSSLEETQYF. The DNA of the CDR3 is TGTGCCAGACCAAGAAAAACACCGGGACACCAACTCCGGTACAACTCTAGTCTTGAAGAGACCCAGTACTTC.

Notes on this clone: The sample carries other DNA sequences with the same CDR3. The chain links TRBV7-2 to TRBJ2-5; TRBD2 agrees at 11 bases. Trimming took 2 bases from V and 2 from J; bases not matched to a gene: 1. Germline V CDR1 and CDR2: SGHTA, FQGNSA. The CDR3 runs 15 residues. CDR3 sequence reads: CASSLIAGGQETQYF. Here the CDR3 DNA reads TGTGCCAGCAGCTTAATAGCGGGGGGGCAAGAGACCCAGTACTTC.

The CDR3 region is CASSGPGQGFLGLHF. CDR3 DNA sequence: TGTGCCAGTAGCGGACCGGGACAGGGTTTCTTGGGACTCCACTTT. This sequence joins TRBV19 and TRBJ1-6; 9 bases line up with TRBD1. V lost 6 bases, J lost 16 bases, and 16 bases stayed unmatched. Germline assignment: CDR1 LNHDA and CDR2 SQIVND (reference sequence). The CDR3 is made up of 15 amino acids.